The subject of this entry is one T cell receptor (beta chain). Its target is unknown. The source of the sample is a study of cytomegalovirus exposure and HLA in healthy donors. Study-level results: Sequencing likely produced, as an artifact, a cluster of highly shared sequence variants. Cytomegalovirus association was listed for under 200 TCR beta chains. A later analysis linked a missense variant in DCLRE1C to the trimming of TCR beta V and J genes. Accurate prediction of HLA-A and HLA-B alleles (for most subjects) was reportedly achieved from TCR beta sequences.

V was clipped by 5 bases and J by 1 base; unmatched bases: 5. The germline V gene encodes CDR1 PRHDT and CDR2 FYEKMQ (reference sequence). The CDR3 contains 15 residues. Researchers ran the PCR with 60 Vbeta and 13 Jbeta primers. Using immunoSEQ multiplex PCR, the repertoire was profiled, and TCRdb retains in-frame clones only, with some absent. Here the sample spans 150,000 or so clones, roughly 80% being singletons. This clonotype was obtained from a young man in good health and CMV-seropositive. The V gene is TRBV13, the J gene TRBJ1-1; TRBD1 agrees at 9 bases. Sequencing was done on a sample of PBMCs. CDR3 residues: CASSPGQGTNTEAFF. Written as DNA, the CDR3 is TGTGCCAGCAGCCCAGGACAGGGGACGAACACTGAAGCTTTCTTT.